Listed here are 4 T cell receptor beta chains from one sample, sequenced in a study of PD-L1 blockade in urothelial cancer. Sequencing was performed with immunoSEQ multiplex PCR; in TCRdb, only in-frame clones are kept and a portion is missing. This table holds about 43,000 clones, roughly 80% found once. Time point meaning: peripheral blood 6 weeks after treatment start. The sample was PBMCs, taken around atezolizumab (anti-PD-L1) treatment. These receptors were obtained from a man aged 60 to 75 with urothelial cancer.

The chain employs TRBV7-8 and TRBJ2-7; D not resolved. Per the germline V gene, CDR1 is SGHVS and CDR2 is FQNEAQ. The CDR3 consists of 14 residues. Deletions cut 1 base from V and 2 bases from J, with 9 bases between. This chain's CDR3 is CASSLGSSTYEQYF. The CDR3 coding sequence is TGTGCCAGCAGCTTAGGCAGTAGCACCTACGAGCAGTACTTC.

The J gene is TRBJ2-7, the V gene TRBV7-6; TRBD1 matches at 7 bases. V dropped 3 bases and J dropped 1; count of bases not matched to a gene: 6. Germline values: CDR1 SGHVS, CDR2 FNYEAQ. This CDR3 is 15 amino acids long. The CDR3 loop is CASSLKPGQSYEQYF. In DNA, the CDR3 is TGTGCCAGCAGCTTGAAACCGGGACAGTCCTACGAGCAGTACTTC.

The CDR3 spells CASSIGTGATEAFF. The DNA of the CDR3 is TGCGCCAGCAGCATAGGGACTGGGGCCACTGAAGCTTTCTTT. The rearrangement links TRBV5-1 to TRBJ1-1; D may be TRBD1 (5 bases). The CDR3 is 14 residues long. CDR1 is SGHRS, CDR2 YFSETQ, per germline. V was clipped by 4 bases and J by 4 bases, with 14 bases between them.

The rearrangement uses TRBV19 and TRBJ2-2; TRBD1 matches 7 bases. This CDR3 is 16 amino acids long. Germline V gene lookup returns CDR1 LNHDA and CDR2 SQIVND (reference sequence). The junction had 6 bases not matched to a gene; V was cut back by 5 bases and J by 0 bases. The CDR3 DNA reads TGTGCCAGTAGTCCTCGGACAGGATCGAACACCGGGGAGCTGTTTTTT. It encodes CASSPRTGSNTGELFF.